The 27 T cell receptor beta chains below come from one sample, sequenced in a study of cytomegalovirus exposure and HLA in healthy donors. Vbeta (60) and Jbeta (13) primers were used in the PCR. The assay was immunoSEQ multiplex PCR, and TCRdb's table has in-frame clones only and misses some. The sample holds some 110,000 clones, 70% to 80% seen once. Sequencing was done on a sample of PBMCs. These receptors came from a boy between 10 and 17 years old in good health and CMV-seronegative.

This CDR3 is CAISADRGSYPVSNQPQHF. As DNA, the CDR3 is TGTGCCATCAGTGCGGACAGGGGGTCTTACCCCGTTAGCAATCAGCCCCAGCATTTT. This chain links TRBV10-3 with TRBJ1-5, with 10 nucleotides matching TRBD1. V shed 4 bases and J 0 bases; nucleotides not matched to a gene: 12. The germline V gene has CDR1 ENHRY and CDR2 SYGVKD. CDR3 length: 19 residues.

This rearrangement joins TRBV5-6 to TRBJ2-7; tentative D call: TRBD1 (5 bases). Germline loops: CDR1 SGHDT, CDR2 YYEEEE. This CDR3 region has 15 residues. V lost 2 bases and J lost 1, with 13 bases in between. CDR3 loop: CASSFNPTVSYEQYF. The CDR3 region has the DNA TGTGCCAGCAGCTTCAATCCGACAGTATCCTACGAGCAGTACTTC. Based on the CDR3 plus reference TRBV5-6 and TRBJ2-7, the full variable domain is DAGVTQSPTHLIKTRGQQVTLRCSPKSGHDTVSWYQQALGQGPQFIFQYYEEEERQRGNFPDRFSGHQFPNYSSELNVNALLLGDSALYLCASSFNPTVSYEQYFGPGTRLTVT.

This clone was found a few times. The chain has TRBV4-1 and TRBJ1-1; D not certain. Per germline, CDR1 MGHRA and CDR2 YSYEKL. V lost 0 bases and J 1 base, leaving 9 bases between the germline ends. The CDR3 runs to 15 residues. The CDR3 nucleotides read TGCGCCAGCAGCCAAGATACCGGGTCGAACACTGAAGCTTTCTTT. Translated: CASSQDTGSNTEAFF.

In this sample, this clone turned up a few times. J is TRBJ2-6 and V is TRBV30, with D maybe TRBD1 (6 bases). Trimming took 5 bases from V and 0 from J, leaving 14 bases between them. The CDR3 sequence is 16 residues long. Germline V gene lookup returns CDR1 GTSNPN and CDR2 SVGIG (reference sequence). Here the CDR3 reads CAWDRTPPSGANVLTF. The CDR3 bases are TGTGCCTGGGACAGGACACCACCCTCTGGGGCCAACGTCCTGACTTTC. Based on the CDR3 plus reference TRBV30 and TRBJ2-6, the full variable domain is SQTIHQWPATLVQPVGSPLSLECTVEGTSNPNLYWYRQAAGRGLQLLFYSVGIGQISSEVPQNLSASRPQDRQFILSSKKLLLSDSGFYLCAWDRTPPSGANVLTFGAGSRLTVL.

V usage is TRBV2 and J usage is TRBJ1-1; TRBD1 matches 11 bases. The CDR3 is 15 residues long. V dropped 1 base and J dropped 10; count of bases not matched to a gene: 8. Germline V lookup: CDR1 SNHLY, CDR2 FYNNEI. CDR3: CASSEEGEGQGVAFF. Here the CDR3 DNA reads TGTGCCAGCAGTGAAGAAGGTGAGGGACAGGGGGTAGCTTTCTTT.

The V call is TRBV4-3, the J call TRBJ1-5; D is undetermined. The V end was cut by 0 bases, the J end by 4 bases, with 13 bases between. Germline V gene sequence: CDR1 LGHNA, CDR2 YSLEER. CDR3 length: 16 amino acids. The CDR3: CASSQDLVRLNQPQHF. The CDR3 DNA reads TGCGCCAGCAGCCAAGATCTAGTACGGTTGAATCAGCCCCAGCATTTT.

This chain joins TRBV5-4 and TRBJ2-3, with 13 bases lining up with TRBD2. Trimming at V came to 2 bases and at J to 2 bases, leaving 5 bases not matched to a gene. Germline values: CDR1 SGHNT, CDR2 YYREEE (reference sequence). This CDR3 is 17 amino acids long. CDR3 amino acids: CASSLRLAGGHTDTQYF. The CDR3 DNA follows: TGTGCCAGCAGCTTAAGACTAGCGGGGGGCCACACAGATACGCAGTATTTT.

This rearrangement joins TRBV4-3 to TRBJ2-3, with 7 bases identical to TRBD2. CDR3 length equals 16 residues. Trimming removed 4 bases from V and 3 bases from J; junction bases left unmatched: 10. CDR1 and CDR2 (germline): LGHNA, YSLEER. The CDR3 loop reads CASSPGLYDTTDTQYF. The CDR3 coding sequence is TGCGCCAGCAGCCCGGGACTATACGATACAACAGATACGCAGTATTTT.

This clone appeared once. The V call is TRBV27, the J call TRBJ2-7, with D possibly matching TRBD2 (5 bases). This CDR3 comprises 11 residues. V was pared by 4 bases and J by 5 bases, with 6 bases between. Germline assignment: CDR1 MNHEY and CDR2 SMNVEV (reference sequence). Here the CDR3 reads CASSSGDEQYF. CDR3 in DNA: TGTGCCAGCAGTTCCGGGGACGAGCAGTACTTC.

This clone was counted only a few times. This chain's CDR3 is CAIGQGRDTEAFF. The CDR3 DNA sequence: TGTGCCATCGGACAGGGTCGGGACACTGAAGCTTTCTTT. The chain carries TRBV10-3 and TRBJ1-1; 8 bases align to TRBD1. Germline values: CDR1 ENHRY, CDR2 SYGVKD. With V trimmed by 8 bases and J by 3 bases, 5 bases remained unmatched. The CDR3 runs 13 residues.

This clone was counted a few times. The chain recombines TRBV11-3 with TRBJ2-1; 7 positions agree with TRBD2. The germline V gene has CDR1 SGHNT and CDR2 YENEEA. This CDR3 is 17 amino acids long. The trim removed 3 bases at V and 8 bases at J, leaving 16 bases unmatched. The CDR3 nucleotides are TGTGCCAGCAGCTTTGGGACGCCGACTAGTCGGGGGGATGAGCAGTTCTTC. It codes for CASSFGTPTSRGDEQFF.

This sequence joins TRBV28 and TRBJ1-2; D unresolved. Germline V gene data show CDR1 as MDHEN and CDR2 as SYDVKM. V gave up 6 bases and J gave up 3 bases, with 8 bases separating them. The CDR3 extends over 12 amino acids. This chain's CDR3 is CASRLLDYGYTF. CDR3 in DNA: TGTGCCAGCAGACTACTTGACTATGGCTACACCTTC.

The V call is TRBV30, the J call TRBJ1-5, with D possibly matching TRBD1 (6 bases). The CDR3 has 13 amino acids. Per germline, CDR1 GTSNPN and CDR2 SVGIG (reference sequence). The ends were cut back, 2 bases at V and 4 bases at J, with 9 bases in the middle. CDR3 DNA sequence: TGTGCCTGGAGTAGCCAGGGGAATCAGCCCCAGCATTTT. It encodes CAWSSQGNQPQHF.

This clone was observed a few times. The CDR3 coding sequence is TGTGCCAGTAGTAATGTGCCGGGACAGGGGAACTATGGCTACACCTTC. Translated, it gives CASSNVPGQGNYGYTF. The chain has TRBV19 and TRBJ1-2; 10 bases fit TRBD1. V lost 4 bases to trimming and J lost 2 bases; unmatched junction nucleotides: 7. The CDR3 is 16 amino acids. The germline CDR1 and CDR2 sequences are LNHDA and SQIVND (reference sequence).

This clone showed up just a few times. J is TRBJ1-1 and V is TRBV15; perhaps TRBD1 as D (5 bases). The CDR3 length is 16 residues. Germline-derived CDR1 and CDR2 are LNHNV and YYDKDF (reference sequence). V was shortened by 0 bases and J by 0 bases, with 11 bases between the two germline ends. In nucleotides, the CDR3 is TGTGCCACCAGCAGAGATGGGGCAGCAATGAACACTGAAGCTTTCTTT. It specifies CATSRDGAAMNTEAFF.

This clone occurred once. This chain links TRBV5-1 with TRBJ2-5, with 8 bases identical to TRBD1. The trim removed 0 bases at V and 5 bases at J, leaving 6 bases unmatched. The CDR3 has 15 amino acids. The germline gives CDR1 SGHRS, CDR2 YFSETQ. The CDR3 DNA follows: TGCGCCAGCAGCTTGGCCGGGACAGGAGGGGAGACCCAGTACTTC. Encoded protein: CASSLAGTGGETQYF.

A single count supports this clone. As DNA, the CDR3 is TGTGCCAGCAGTACCGGGACAACGAACACTGAAGCTTTCTTT. This translates into CASSTGTTNTEAFF. The chain carries TRBV28 and TRBJ1-1; a possible D gene is TRBD1 (6 bases). CDR3 length: 14 amino acids. V was trimmed by 5 bases and J by 1 base, leaving 11 bases between them. Looked up from germline, CDR1 is MDHEN and CDR2 is SYDVKM. Using reference TRBV28 and TRBJ1-1 for the parts outside the CDR3, the full variable domain is DVKVTQSSRYLVKRTGEKVFLECVQDMDHENMFWYRQDPGLGLRLIYFSYDVKMKEKGDIPEGYSVSREKKERFSLILESASTNQTSMYLCASSTGTTNTEAFFGQGTRLTVV.

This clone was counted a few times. The CDR3 DNA is TGTGCCAGTAAGGCCGGGACAGCGAAAAATCAGCCCCAGCATTTT. It specifies CASKAGTAKNQPQHF. V is TRBV19 and J is TRBJ1-5, with 7 positions matching TRBD1. There are 15 residues in the CDR3. Germline values: CDR1 LNHDA, CDR2 SQIVND (reference sequence). V was pared by 7 bases and J by 4 bases, with 10 bases of the junction left unmatched.

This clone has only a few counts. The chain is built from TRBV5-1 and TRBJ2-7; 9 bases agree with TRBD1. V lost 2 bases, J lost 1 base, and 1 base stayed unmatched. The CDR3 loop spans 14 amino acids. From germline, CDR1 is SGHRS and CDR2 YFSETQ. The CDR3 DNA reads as TGCGCCAGCAGCTTCGGGACAGGGTCCTACGAGCAGTACTTC. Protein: CASSFGTGSYEQYF.

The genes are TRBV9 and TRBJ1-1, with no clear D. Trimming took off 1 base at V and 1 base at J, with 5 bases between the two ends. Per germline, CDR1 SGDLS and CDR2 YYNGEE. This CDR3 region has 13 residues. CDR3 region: CASSVSWNTEAFF. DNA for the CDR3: TGTGCCAGCAGCGTAAGCTGGAACACTGAAGCTTTCTTT.

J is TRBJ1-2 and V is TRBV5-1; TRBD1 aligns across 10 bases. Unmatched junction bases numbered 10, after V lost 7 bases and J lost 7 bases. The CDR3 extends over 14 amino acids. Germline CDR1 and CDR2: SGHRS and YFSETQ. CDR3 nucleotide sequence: TGCGCCAGCGGGCACGCGGACAGGGGGTTTGGCTACACCTTC. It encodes CASGHADRGFGYTF.

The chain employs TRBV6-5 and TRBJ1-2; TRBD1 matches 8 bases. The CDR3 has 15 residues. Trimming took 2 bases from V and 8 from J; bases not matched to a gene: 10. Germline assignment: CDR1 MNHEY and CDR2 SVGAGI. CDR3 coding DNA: TGTGCCAGCAGTTACGGAGTACAGGGGGGAAGAGGCTACACCTTC. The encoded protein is CASSYGVQGGRGYTF.

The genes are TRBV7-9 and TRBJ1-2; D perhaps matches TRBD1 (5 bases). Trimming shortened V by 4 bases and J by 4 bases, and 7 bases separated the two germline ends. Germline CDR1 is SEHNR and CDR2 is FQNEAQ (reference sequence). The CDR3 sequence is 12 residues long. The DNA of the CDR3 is TGTGCCAGCAGCTCCGGGGGCTATGGCTACACCTTC. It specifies CASSSGGYGYTF.

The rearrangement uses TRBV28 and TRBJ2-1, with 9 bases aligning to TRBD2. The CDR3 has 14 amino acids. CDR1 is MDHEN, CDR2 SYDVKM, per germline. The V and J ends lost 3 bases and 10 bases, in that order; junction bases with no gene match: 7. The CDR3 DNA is TGTGCCAGCAGTTTGGCGGGAGGGCCCGGGGAGCAGTTCTTC. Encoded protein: CASSLAGGPGEQFF.

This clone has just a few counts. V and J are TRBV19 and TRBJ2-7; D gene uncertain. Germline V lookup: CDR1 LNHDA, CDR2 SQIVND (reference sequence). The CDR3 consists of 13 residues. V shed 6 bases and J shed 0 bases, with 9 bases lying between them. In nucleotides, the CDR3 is TGTGCCAGTAGCTACTCGCTCTCCTACGAGCAGTACTTC. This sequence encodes CASSYSLSYEQYF.

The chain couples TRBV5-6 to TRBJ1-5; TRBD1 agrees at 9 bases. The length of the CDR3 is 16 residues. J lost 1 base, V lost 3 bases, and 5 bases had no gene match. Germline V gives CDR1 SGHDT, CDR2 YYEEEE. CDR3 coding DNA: TGTGCCAGCAGCTGGACGACAGGGGGGAGCAATCAGCCCCAGCATTTT. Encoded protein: CASSWTTGGSNQPQHF.

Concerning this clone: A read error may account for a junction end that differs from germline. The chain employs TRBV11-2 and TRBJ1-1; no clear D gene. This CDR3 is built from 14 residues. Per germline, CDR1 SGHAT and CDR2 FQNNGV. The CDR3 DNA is TGTGCCAGCAGGTTAGGGCCCATGAACACTGAAGCTTTCTTT. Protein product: CASRLGPMNTEAFF.